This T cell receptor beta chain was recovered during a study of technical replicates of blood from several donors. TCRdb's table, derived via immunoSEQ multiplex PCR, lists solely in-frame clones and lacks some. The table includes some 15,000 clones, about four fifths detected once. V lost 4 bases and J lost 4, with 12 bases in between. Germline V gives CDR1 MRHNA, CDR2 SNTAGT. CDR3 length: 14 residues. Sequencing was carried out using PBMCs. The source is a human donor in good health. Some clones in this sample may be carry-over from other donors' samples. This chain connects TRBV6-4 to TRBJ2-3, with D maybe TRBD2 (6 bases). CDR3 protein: CASSASDPSDTQYF. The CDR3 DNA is TGTGCCAGCAGTGCTAGCGACCCTTCAGATACGCAGTATTTT.